This T cell receptor beta chain was identified in a study of Graves' ophthalmopathy and Graves' hyperthyroidism. Hyperthyroidism in these 18- to 65-year-old patients was newly diagnosed, lasting under 2 months. Pregnancy or lactation, uncontrolled infections and other autoimmune diseases were grounds for excluding patients. Amplification of the TCR beta CDR3 regions used RNA transcripts (as template). An opening RT-PCR round employed HTBI primers and preceded a second-round multiplex PCR. Via MiXCR, TCRdb re-called the multiplex PCR reads, giving one row per CDR3 protein. The table records hundreds of thousands of distinct CDR3 sequences, approximately 21% of them present only once. V was trimmed by 0 bases and J by 0 bases, leaving 5 bases between them. There are 14 residues in the CDR3. The germline gives CDR1 MNHNS, CDR2 SASEGT. Findings of the study overall: Among thyroid clonotypes expanded above 0.001 frequency, most also appeared in blood.

As to this clonotype: Its antigen is unknown.

V is TRBV6-1 and J is TRBJ1-1; the D is unclear. Source material: peripheral blood. This TCR came from a woman aged 18-35 years with stable Graves' hyperthyroidism. CDR3 bases: TGTGCCAGCAGTGAAGCGGATATGAACACTGAAGCTTTCTTT. Its protein is CASSEADMNTEAFF.